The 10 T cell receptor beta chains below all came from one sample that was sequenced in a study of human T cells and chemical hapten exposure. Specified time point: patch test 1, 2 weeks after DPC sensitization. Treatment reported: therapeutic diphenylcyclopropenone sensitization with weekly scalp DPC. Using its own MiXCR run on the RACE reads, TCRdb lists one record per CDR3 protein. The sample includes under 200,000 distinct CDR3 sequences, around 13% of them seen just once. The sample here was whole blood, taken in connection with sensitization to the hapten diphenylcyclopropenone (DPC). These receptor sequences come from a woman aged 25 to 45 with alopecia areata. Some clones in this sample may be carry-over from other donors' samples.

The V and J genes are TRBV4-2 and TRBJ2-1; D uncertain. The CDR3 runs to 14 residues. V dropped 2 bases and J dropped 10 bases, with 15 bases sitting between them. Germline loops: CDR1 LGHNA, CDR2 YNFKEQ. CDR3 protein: CASSQMEGVAEQFF. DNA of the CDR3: TGTGCCAGCAGCCAAATGGAAGGAGTGGCGGAGCAGTTCTTC.

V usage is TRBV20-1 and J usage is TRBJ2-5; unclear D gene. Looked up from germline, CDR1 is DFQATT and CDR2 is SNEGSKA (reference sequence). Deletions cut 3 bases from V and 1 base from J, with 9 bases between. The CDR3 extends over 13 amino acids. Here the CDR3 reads CSARAQPQETQYF. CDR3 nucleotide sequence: TGCAGTGCTAGGGCACAGCCCCAAGAGACCCAGTACTTC.

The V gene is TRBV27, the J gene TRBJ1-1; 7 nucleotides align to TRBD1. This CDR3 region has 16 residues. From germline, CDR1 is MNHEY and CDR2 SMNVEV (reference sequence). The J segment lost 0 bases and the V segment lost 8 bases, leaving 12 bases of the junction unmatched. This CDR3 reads CASRVTRGTLNTEAFF. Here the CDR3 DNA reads TGTGCCAGCCGTGTGACCAGGGGGACTTTGAACACTGAAGCTTTCTTT.

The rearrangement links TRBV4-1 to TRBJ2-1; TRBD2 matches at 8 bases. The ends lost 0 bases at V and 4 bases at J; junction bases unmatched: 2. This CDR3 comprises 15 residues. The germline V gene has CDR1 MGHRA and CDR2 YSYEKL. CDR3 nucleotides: TGCGCCAGCAGCCAAGATGGGACTAGGTACAATGAGCAGTTCTTC. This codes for CASSQDGTRYNEQFF.

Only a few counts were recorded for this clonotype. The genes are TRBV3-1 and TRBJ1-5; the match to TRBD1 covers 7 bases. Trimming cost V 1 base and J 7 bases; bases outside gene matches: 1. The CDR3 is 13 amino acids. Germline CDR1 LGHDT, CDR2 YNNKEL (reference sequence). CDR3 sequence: CASSQAGGQPQHF. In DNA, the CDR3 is TGTGCCAGCAGCCAAGCAGGGGGGCAGCCCCAGCATTTT.

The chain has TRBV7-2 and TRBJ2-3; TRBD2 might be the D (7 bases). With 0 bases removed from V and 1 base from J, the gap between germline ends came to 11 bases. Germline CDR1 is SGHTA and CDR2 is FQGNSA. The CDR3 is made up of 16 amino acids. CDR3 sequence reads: CASSLAGGPGTDTQYF. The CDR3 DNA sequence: TGTGCCAGCAGCTTAGCGGGGGGGCCGGGCACAGATACGCAGTATTTT.

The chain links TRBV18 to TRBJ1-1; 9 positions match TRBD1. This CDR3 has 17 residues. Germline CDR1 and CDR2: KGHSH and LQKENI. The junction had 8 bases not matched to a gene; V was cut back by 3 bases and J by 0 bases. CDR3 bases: TGTGCCAGCTCACCTCTGGGACAGGGACCTATGAACACTGAAGCTTTCTTT. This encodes CASSPLGQGPMNTEAFF.

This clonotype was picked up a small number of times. The CDR3 nucleotides are TGTGCCAGCAGTTTGAGGACAGGGCAAGGCTCTGGGGCCAACGTCCTGACTTTC. This encodes CASSLRTGQGSGANVLTF. The J gene is TRBJ2-6, the V gene TRBV12-3 or TRBV12-4; the match to TRBD1 covers 8 bases. With 3 bases clipped from V and 0 bases from J, the junction kept 7 bases outside the gene matches. The CDR3 contains 18 residues.

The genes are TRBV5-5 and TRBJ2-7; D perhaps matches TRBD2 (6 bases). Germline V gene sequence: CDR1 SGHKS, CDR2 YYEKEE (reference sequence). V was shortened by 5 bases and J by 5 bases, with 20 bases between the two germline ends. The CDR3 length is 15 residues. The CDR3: CASSNQGLGMHEQYF. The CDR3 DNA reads TGTGCCAGCAGTAACCAGGGACTCGGGATGCACGAGCAGTACTTC.

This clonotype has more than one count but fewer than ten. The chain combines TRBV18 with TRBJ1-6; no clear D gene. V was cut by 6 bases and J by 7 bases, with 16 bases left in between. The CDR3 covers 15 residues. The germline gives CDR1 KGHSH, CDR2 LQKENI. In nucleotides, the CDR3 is TGTGCCAGCTCTCCTTGGGCCCTGGCCAATTCACCCCTCCACTTT. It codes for CASSPWALANSPLHF.